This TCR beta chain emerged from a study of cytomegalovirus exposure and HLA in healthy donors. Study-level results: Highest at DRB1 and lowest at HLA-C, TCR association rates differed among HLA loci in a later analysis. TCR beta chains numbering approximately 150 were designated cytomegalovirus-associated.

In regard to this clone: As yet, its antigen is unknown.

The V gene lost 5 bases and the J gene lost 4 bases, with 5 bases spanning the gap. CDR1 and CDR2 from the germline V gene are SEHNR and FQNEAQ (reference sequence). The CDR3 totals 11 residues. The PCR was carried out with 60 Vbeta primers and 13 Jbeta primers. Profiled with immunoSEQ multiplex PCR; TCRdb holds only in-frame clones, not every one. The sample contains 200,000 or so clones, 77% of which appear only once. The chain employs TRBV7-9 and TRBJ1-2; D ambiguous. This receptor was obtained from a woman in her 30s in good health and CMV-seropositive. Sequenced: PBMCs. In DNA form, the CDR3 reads TGTGCCAGCAGCCACGGCTATGGCTACACCTTC. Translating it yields CASSHGYGYTF.